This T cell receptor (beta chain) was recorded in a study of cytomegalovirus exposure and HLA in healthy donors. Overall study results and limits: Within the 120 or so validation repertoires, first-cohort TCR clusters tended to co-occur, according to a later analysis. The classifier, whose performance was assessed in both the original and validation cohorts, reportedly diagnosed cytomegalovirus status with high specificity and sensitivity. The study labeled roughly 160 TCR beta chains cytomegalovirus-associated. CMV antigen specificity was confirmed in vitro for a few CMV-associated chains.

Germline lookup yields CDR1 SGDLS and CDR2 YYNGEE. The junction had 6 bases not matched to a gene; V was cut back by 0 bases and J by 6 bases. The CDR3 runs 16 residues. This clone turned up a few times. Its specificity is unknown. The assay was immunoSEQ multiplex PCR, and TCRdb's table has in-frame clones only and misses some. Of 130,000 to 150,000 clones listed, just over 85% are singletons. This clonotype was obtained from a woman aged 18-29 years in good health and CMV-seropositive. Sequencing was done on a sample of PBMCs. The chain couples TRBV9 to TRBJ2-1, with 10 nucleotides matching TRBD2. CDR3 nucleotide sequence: TGTGCCAGCAGCGTAGCCCCAGCGGGGGGGCCCAATGAGCAGTTCTTC. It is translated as CASSVAPAGGPNEQFF.